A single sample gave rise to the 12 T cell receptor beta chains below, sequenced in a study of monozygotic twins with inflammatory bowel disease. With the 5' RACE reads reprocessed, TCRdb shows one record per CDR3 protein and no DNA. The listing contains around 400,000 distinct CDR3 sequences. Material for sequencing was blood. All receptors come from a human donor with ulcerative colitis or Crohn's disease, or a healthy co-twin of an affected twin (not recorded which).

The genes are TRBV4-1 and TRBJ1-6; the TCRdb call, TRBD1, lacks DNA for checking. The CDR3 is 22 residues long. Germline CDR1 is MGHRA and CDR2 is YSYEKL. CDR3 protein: CASSPAKISARLAGQPFSPLHF.

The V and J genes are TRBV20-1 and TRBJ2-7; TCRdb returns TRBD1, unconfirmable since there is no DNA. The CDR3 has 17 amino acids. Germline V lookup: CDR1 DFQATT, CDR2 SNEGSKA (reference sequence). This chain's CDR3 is CSARDRYRGRLSYEQYF.

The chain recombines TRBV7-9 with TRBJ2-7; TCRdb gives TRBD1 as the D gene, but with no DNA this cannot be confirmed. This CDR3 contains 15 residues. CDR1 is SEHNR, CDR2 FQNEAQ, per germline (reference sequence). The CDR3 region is CASSLLRGSSYEQYF.

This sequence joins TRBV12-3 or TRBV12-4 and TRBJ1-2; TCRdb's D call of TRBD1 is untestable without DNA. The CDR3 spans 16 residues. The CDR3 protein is CASSLGQGAGDYGYTF.

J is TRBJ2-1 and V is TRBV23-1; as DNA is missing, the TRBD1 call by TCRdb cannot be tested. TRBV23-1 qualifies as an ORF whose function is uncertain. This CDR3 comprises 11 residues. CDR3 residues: CARDTGNEQFF.

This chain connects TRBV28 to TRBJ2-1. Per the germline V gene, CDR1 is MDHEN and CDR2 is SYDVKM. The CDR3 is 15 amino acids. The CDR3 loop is CASSLPTSAYNEQFF.

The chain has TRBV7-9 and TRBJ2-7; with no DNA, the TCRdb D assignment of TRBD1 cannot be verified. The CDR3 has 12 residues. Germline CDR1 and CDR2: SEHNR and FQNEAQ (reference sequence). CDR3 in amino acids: CASSSQGYEQYF.

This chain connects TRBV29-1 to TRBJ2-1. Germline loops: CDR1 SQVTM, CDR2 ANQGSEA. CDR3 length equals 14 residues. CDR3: CSVRPWVSYNEQFF.

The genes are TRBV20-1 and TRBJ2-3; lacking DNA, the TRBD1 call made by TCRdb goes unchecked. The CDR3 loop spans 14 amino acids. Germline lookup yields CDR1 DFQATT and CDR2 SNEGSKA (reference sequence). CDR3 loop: CSASSGVPTDTQYF.

This chain's CDR3 is CASSYLDRGPFVTQYF. The chain combines TRBV6-5 with TRBJ2-3; the D call of TRBD1 rests on TCRdb alone, since no DNA is present to check it. This CDR3 has 16 residues. Germline values: CDR1 MNHEY, CDR2 SVGAGI.

The CDR3 loop is CASSTQEDEQFF. The V and J genes are TRBV19 and TRBJ2-1. CDR1 is LNHDA and CDR2 is SQIVND in the germline V gene (reference sequence). This CDR3 comprises 12 residues.

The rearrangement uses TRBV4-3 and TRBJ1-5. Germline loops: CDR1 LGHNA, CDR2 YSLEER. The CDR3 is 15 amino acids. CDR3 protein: CASSQDGMGNQPQHF.